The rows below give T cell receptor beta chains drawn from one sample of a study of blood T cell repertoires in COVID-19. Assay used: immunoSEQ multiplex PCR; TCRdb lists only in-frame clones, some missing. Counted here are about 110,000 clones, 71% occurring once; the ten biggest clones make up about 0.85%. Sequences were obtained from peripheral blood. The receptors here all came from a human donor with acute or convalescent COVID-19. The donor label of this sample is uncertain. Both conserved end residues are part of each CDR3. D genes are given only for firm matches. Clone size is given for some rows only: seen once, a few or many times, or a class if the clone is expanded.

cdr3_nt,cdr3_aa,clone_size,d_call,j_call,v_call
TGTGCCAGCAGTTACTCGATTTGGGGACAGCTCATGAACACTGAAGCTTTCTTT,CASSYSIWGQLMNTEAFF,.,TRBD1,TRBJ1-1,TRBV6-2/TRBV6-3
TGTGCCAGCAGTTTCGGGGTTGGGACTGAAGCTTTCTTT,CASSFGVGTEAFF,few,.,TRBJ1-1,TRBV12-3/TRBV12-4
TGTGCCAGCAGTGGGGACAGGGGGCAGTGGGAGACCCAGTACTTC,CASSGDRGQWETQYF,many,TRBD1,TRBJ2-5,TRBV2
TGTGCCAGCGGGCAGGGGGACGAGCAGTACTTC,CASGQGDEQYF,.,TRBD1,TRBJ2-7,TRBV7-9
TGTGCCAGCAGTCAGTCCGGGACAGGGGGCGAAGGCTATGGCTACACCTTC,CASSQSGTGGEGYGYTF,once,TRBD1,TRBJ1-2,TRBV7-3
TGCGCCAGCAGCCAAGCCCTCACTACAGATACGCAGTATTTT,CASSQALTTDTQYF,few,.,TRBJ2-3,TRBV4-1
TGCGCCAGCAGCTTGGGAACAGGGTTTAGGGAGAACACTGAAGCTTTCTTT,CASSLGTGFRENTEAFF,.,.,TRBJ1-1,TRBV5-1
TGTGCCATCAGCGACCCGGGACAGGGTAAAGAGACCCAGTACTTC,CAISDPGQGKETQYF,.,TRBD1,TRBJ2-5,TRBV10-3
TGTGCCAGCAGTTTAGGGCTCACTCCACCCCTCCACTTT,CASSLGLTPPLHF,.,.,TRBJ1-6,TRBV28
TGTGCCAGCAGTCAAGACAAGTCGAAAAACATTCAGTACTTC,CASSQDKSKNIQYF,.,.,TRBJ2-4,TRBV6-8
TGTGCCAGTGCCCAGGGGGCTCAAGAGACCCAGTACTTC,CASAQGAQETQYF,.,TRBD1,TRBJ2-5,TRBV19
TGTGCCACCAGTGACATAGGACAGACCAGCGAGCAGTACTTC,CATSDIGQTSEQYF,few,.,TRBJ2-7,TRBV24-1
TGTGCCAGCAGCGCTTGGGGGGGCGCGGATGGCTACACCTTC,CASSAWGGADGYTF,.,.,TRBJ1-2,TRBV5-8
TGTGCCAGCAGCTTAGGGGCAAGCCAGCCCCAGCATTTT,CASSLGASQPQHF,.,.,TRBJ1-5,TRBV11-2
TGCGCCAGCACGGGGTGGATAGGAGGTCTCACCTACAATGAGCAGTTCTTC,CASTGWIGGLTYNEQFF,.,.,TRBJ2-1,TRBV10-2
TGTGCCAGCAGGGGGGCGCCCGAGCAGTTCTTC,CASRGAPEQFF,few,.,TRBJ2-1,TRBV2
TGTGCCAGCTCACCCGGGACAGTTTGGGAGCCCCAGCATTTT,CASSPGTVWEPQHF,few,TRBD1,TRBJ1-5,TRBV18
TGCGCCAGCAGCCTGATAACGGGGGAGACCCAGTACTTC,CASSLITGETQYF,few,.,TRBJ2-5,TRBV4-1
TGTGCCAGCTCACCCGGAGGCACGGGTGGCTACACCTTC,CASSPGGTGGYTF,.,.,TRBJ1-2,TRBV18
TGTGCCAGCAGCTTAGGGGAGGGAGGCTATGGCTACACCTTC,CASSLGEGGYGYTF,.,.,TRBJ1-2,TRBV7-2
TGTGCCAGCAGCCAGCGGCACTCTGGGGCCAACGTCCTGACTTTC,CASSQRHSGANVLTF,.,.,TRBJ2-6,TRBV3-1/TRBV3-2
TGTGCCAGCAGCTTAGTGGGGGGAGTGAACACTGAAGCTTTCTTT,CASSLVGGVNTEAFF,.,.,TRBJ1-1,TRBV7-9
TGTGCCAGCAGACCGCCCCCGTACAGGGTGAGAAGGACTAATGAAAAACTGTTTTTT,CASRPPPYRVRRTNEKLFF,.,.,TRBJ1-4,TRBV28
TGTGCCAGCAGCCAGTGGTCGGGGGATCCGCGTTATTTT,CASSQWSGDPRYF,.,.,TRBJ2-3,TRBV11-2
TGTGCCAGCAGCCCCCCAATCTCCAGCTCCTACGAGCAGTACTTC,CASSPPISSSYEQYF,once,.,TRBJ2-7,TRBV7-8
TGTGCCAGCAGTGCTGGCAGGGAGGGGACCCAGTACTTC,CASSAGREGTQYF,many,TRBD2,TRBJ2-5,TRBV2
TGTGCCAGCAGCCCGGAAGCGCGTCCAGAACACTACACCTTC,CASSPEARPEHYTF,.,.,TRBJ1-2,TRBV3-1/TRBV3-2
TGTGCCAGCAGCCTCCATTTGGTAGGGACTAGCGATGGTGAGCAGTTCTTC,CASSLHLVGTSDGEQFF,.,TRBD2,TRBJ2-1,TRBV7-9
TGTGCCAGCAGTTCAGGACAGGGTAGGGTGAACACTGAAGCTTTCTTT,CASSSGQGRVNTEAFF,few,TRBD1,TRBJ1-1,TRBV6-5
TGTGCCAGCAGCCCTCAGGCCCAAACGACAAGTTCACCCCTCCACTTT,CASSPQAQTTSSPLHF,few,.,TRBJ1-6,TRBV7-2
TGTGCCAGCAGATCCGGGACAGGGGTATCACCCCTCCACTTT,CASRSGTGVSPLHF,.,TRBD1,TRBJ1-6,TRBV27
TGTGCCAGCAGTCCTAGCGGGGGGAGGACCGGGGAGCTGTTTTTT,CASSPSGGRTGELFF,once,TRBD2,TRBJ2-2,TRBV28
TGTGCCAGCAGCTTAACATCTACGGGCTATGGCTACACCTTC,CASSLTSTGYGYTF,.,.,TRBJ1-2,TRBV7-9
TGTGCCAGCAGCTTGTACTCAGGGGTGAACACCATATATTTT,CASSLYSGVNTIYF,few,.,TRBJ1-3,TRBV5-6
TGTGCCAGCAGTGAAGGACAGGGATGGGCCTACGAGCAGTACTTC,CASSEGQGWAYEQYF,.,TRBD1,TRBJ2-7,TRBV6-1
TGTGCCAGTTCTGCGAAGCGGGGGGTGGAGCAGTTCTTC,CASSAKRGVEQFF,few,TRBD2,TRBJ2-1,TRBV19
TGTGCCATCAGTGAGGGGGCGAATGAGCAGTTCTTC,CAISEGANEQFF,medium-sized,.,TRBJ2-1,TRBV10-3
TGTGCCAGCTCGCCGACAGGGACTGAAGCTTTCTTT,CASSPTGTEAFF,.,TRBD1,TRBJ1-1,TRBV18
TGTGCCAGCAGCCCAGGGACAGGTCTTAATGAAAAACTGTTTTTT,CASSPGTGLNEKLFF,few,TRBD1,TRBJ1-4,TRBV5-5
TGTGCCAGCCGTGGGAGAGCTAACTATGGCTACACCTTC,CASRGRANYGYTF,.,.,TRBJ1-2,TRBV2
TGTGCCAGCAGCCAATACCGGGGGAGCTCCTACAATGAGCAGTTCTTC,CASSQYRGSSYNEQFF,few,.,TRBJ2-1,TRBV3-1/TRBV3-2
TGCGCCAGCAGCTTGCAGGGGGCAATGGATGGCTACACCTTC,CASSLQGAMDGYTF,few,TRBD1,TRBJ1-2,TRBV5-1
TGCGCCAGCAGCCCCTCCCCCGACAGGGGGCTTCAGCCCCAGCATTTT,CASSPSPDRGLQPQHF,.,TRBD1,TRBJ1-5,TRBV4-1
TGTGCCAGCAGTCCCGAGGGACTAGCGGCCAATGAGCAGTTCTTC,CASSPEGLAANEQFF,.,TRBD2,TRBJ2-1,TRBV6-5
TGTGCCAGCAGCCGTTCCCCATCAATCCTAGCGGGGCGGCACTACAATGAGCAGTTCTTC,CASSRSPSILAGRHYNEQFF,.,TRBD2,TRBJ2-1,TRBV3-1/TRBV3-2